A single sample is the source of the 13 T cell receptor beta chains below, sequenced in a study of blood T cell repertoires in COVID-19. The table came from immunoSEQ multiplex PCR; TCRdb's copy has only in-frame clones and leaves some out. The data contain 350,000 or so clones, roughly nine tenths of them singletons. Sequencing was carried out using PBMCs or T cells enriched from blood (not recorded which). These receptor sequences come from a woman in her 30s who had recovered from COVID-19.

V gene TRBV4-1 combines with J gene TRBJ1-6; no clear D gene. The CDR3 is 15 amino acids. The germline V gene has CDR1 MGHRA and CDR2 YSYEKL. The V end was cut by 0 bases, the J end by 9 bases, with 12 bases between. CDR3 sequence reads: CASSQDWSSVSPLHF. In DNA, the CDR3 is TGCGCCAGCAGCCAAGATTGGAGCAGTGTTTCACCCCTCCACTTT.

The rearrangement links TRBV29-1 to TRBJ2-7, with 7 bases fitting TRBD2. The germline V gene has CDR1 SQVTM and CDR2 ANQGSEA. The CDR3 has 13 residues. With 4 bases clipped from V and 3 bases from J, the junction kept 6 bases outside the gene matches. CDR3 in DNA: TGCAGCGTTGGGACTAGGTTCGTCTACGAGCAGTACTTC. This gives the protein CSVGTRFVYEQYF.

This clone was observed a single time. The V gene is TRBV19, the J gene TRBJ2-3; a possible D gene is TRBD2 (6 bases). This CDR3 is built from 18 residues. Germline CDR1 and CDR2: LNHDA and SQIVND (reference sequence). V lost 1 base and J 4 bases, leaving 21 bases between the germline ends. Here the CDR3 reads CASSIGTREETEADTQYF. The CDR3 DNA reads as TGTGCCAGTAGTATAGGGACCAGGGAGGAGACTGAGGCAGATACGCAGTATTTT.

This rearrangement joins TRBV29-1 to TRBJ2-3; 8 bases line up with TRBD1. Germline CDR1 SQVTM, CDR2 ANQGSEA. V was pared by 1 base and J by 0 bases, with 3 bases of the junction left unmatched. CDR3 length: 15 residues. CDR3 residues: CSVEGQGASTDTQYF. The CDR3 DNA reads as TGCAGCGTTGAAGGGCAGGGGGCGAGCACAGATACGCAGTATTTT.

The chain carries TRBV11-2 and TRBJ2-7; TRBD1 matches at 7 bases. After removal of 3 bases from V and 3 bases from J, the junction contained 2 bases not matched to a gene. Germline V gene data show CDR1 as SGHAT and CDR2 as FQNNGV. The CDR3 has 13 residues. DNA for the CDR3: TGTGCCAGCAGCTTTTACAGGGGCTACGAGCAGTACTTC. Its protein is CASSFYRGYEQYF.

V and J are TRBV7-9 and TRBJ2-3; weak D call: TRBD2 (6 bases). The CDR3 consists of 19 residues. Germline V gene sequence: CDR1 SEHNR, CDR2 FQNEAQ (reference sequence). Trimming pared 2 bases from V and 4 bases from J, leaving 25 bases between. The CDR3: CASSLLKATSPHWSDTQYF. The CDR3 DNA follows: TGTGCCAGCAGCTTATTGAAGGCCACTAGCCCCCACTGGTCAGATACGCAGTATTTT.

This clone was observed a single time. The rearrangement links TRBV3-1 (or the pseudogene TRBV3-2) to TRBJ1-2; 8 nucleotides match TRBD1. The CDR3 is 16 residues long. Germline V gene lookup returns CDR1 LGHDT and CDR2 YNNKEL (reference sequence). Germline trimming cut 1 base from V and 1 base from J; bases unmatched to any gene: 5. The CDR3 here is CASSQGRQGYNYGYTF. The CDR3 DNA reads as TGTGCCAGCAGCCAAGGTCGACAGGGGTATAACTATGGCTACACCTTC.

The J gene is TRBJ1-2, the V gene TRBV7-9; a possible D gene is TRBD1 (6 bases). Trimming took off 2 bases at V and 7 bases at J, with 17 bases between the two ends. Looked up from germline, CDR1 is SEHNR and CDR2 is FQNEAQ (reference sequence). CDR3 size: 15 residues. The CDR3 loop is CASSLPFGGLGGYTF. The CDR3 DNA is TGTGCCAGCAGCTTACCCTTCGGGGGGCTAGGTGGCTACACCTTC.

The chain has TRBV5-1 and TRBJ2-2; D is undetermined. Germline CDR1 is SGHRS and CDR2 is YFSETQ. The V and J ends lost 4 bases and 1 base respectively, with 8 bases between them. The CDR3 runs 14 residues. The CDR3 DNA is TGCGCCAGCAGCGACACCTTGAACACCGGGGAGCTGTTTTTT. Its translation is CASSDTLNTGELFF.

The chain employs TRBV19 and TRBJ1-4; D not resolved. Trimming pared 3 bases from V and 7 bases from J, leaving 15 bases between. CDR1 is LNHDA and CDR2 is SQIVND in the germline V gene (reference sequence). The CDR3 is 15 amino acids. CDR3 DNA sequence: TGTGCCAGTAGTATCGTCGCCCGAGGTGGTGAAAAACTGTTTTTT. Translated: CASSIVARGGEKLFF.

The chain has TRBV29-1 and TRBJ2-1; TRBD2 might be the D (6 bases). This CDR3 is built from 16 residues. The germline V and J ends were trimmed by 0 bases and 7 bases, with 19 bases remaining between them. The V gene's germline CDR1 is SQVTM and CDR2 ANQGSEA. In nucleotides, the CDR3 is TGCAGCGTTGAAGAGATCGCAAGTCAGGGAGGTAATGAGCAGTTCTTC. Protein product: CSVEEIASQGGNEQFF.

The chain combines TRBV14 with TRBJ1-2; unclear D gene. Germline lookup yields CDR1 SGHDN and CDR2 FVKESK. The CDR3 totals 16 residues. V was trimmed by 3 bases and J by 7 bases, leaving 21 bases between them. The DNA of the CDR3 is TGTGCCAGCAGCCAGACCAGACGAAGCGGATGGTCTGGCTACACCTTC. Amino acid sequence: CASSQTRRSGWSGYTF.

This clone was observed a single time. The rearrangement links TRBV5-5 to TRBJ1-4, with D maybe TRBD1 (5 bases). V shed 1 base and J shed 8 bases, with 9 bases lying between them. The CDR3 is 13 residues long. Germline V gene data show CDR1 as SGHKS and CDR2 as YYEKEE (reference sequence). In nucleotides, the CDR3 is TGTGCCAGCAGCTTGTTCCGGGGGGAAAAACTGTTTTTT. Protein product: CASSLFRGEKLFF.